Listed below are T cell receptor beta chains from one sample, sequenced in a study of cytomegalovirus exposure and HLA in healthy donors. The assay was immunoSEQ multiplex PCR, and TCRdb's table has in-frame clones only and misses some. Of approximately 140,000 clones in the sample, 82% were seen once. Specimen: PBMCs. These receptors were collected from a young man in good health and CMV-seropositive. The CDR3 runs from the conserved cysteine through the conserved F or W.

V gene: TRBV7-9
J gene: TRBJ2-1
CDR3 protein: CASSYDPGDEQFF

V gene: TRBV18
J gene: TRBJ1-1
CDR3 protein: CASSPRQTTEAFF

V gene: TRBV4-1
J gene: TRBJ2-3
CDR3 protein: CASSQVEGDTQYF

V gene: TRBV19
J gene: TRBJ2-2
CDR3 protein: CASRQGAGTGELFF

V gene: TRBV4-1
J gene: TRBJ2-7
CDR3 protein: CASSQVPGEGYEQYF

V gene: TRBV9
J gene: TRBJ1-2
CDR3 protein: CASSLGGLSGYTF

V gene: TRBV18
J gene: TRBJ2-5
CDR3 protein: CASSPGQGVLETQYF

V gene: TRBV2
J gene: TRBJ2-7
CDR3 protein: CASRQGTYEQYF

V gene: TRBV27
J gene: TRBJ2-7
CDR3 protein: CASMGVEGAYEQYF

V gene: TRBV7-9
J gene: TRBJ1-2
CDR3 protein: CASSPQGLPNYGYTF

V gene: TRBV5-3
J gene: TRBJ1-5
CDR3 protein: CARSLKYQEGNSNQPQHF

V gene: TRBV5-1
J gene: TRBJ2-5
CDR3 protein: CASSRPGTSQETQYF

V gene: TRBV7-2
J gene: TRBJ2-7
CDR3 protein: CASSFRLAGRNEQYF

V gene: TRBV5-1
J gene: TRBJ2-3
CDR3 protein: CASSPRGTGTDTQYF

V gene: TRBV5-4
J gene: TRBJ2-2
CDR3 protein: CASSLGLAGVSASTGELFF

V gene: TRBV5-1
J gene: TRBJ1-4
CDR3 protein: CASSLAPNEKLFF

V gene: TRBV7-3
J gene: TRBJ1-2
CDR3 protein: CASSLNGDYGYTF

V gene: TRBV29-1
J gene: TRBJ1-1
CDR3 protein: CSVEERADRENTEAFF

V gene: TRBV25-1
J gene: TRBJ2-7
CDR3 protein: CASSLGQSLYF

V gene: TRBV4-1
J gene: TRBJ1-5
CDR3 protein: CASSQDEGQPQHF

V gene: TRBV2
J gene: TRBJ2-3
CDR3 protein: CASSGGTKRSTDTQYF

V gene: TRBV9
J gene: TRBJ1-3
CDR3 protein: CASSVEGAISGNTIYF

V gene: TRBV6-6
J gene: TRBJ1-1
CDR3 protein: CASSFPIQGTNTEAFF

V gene: TRBV4-1
J gene: TRBJ2-7
CDR3 protein: CASSQDRLADYEQYF

V gene: TRBV19
J gene: TRBJ2-3
CDR3 protein: CASSIRGAGTDTQYF

V gene: TRBV5-8
J gene: TRBJ1-1
CDR3 protein: CASTLISGGTEAFF

V gene: TRBV11-2
J gene: TRBJ1-1
CDR3 protein: CASSPRGWDTEAFF

V gene: TRBV15
J gene: TRBJ2-1
CDR3 protein: CATRLAGESEQFF

V gene: TRBV27
J gene: TRBJ2-1
CDR3 protein: CASSGSANNEQFF

V gene: TRBV5-1
J gene: TRBJ2-1
CDR3 protein: CASSPARSGSRANNEQFF

V gene: TRBV10-3
J gene: TRBJ1-2
CDR3 protein: CAISELAGANYGYTF

V gene: TRBV19
J gene: TRBJ1-1
CDR3 protein: CASGQGAATEAFF

V gene: TRBV28
J gene: TRBJ2-2
CDR3 protein: CASSLMDRTGELFF

V gene: TRBV2
J gene: TRBJ1-3
CDR3 protein: CASSWTGEASGNTIYF

V gene: TRBV28
J gene: TRBJ1-2
CDR3 protein: CASSSGQGDGYTF

V gene: TRBV28
J gene: TRBJ2-7
CDR3 protein: CASRPGQLSYEQYF

V gene: TRBV7-9
J gene: TRBJ2-7
CDR3 protein: CASSLPGGYGEQYF

V gene: TRBV4-1
J gene: TRBJ1-1
CDR3 protein: CASSQGQNTEAFF

V gene: TRBV5-6
J gene: TRBJ2-1
CDR3 protein: CASSLTGYNEQFF

V gene: TRBV29-1
J gene: TRBJ1-1
CDR3 protein: CSVAGQNTEAFF

V gene: TRBV28
J gene: TRBJ2-5
CDR3 protein: CASSSLSAIQETQYF

V gene: TRBV4-1
J gene: TRBJ2-7
CDR3 protein: CASSQGAGGPGSYEQYF